Listed here is a single T cell receptor (beta chain). Its target is unknown. These data come from a study of T-cell reconstitution after alpha-beta-depleted transplantation in children. Findings of the study overall: Counts and diversity of T cells one year after transplant came mostly from newly produced T cells. Roughly two months post-transplant, alpha-beta T cells reportedly originated from several hundred graft clones that had expanded. Diversity of TCRbeta at day 60 was high in some patients, arising from surviving recipient T cells and thymic progenitors.

The CDR3 extends over 15 amino acids. The germline V gene encodes CDR1 SGHVS and CDR2 FQNEAQ. J lost 9 bases, V lost 1 base, and 7 bases had no gene match. Unique molecular identifiers were incorporated into the prepared TCRbeta library. TCRdb fed the PCR reads into MiXCR, producing one record per CDR3 protein. In the table there are around 700,000 distinct CDR3 sequences, approximately 14% of which are singletons. The receptor comes from a girl aged 2 to 9 with congenital amegakaryocytic thrombocytopenia, due to receive a stem cell transplant. Sequenced here: PBMCs, sampled before TCRalphabeta/CD19-depleted stem cell transplant. V is TRBV7-8 and J is TRBJ2-1; 9 bases agree with TRBD1. The CDR3 DNA reads as TGTGCCAGCAGCTTAGGGTGGACAGGGGAGGGTGAGCAGTTCTTC. Protein: CASSLGWTGEGEQFF.